The 8 T cell receptor beta chains below come from one sample, sequenced in a study of blood T cells in healthy people across ages. For the second PCR, which ran for about 6 to 11 cycles, a sample-barcoded 5' primer and a J-beta primer mix were used. TCRdb ran MiXCR on the 5' RACE reads and lists one entry per CDR3 protein. The sample contains about 1,000,000 distinct CDR3 sequences, more than 40% of which appear only once. The sample comprised blood. Every receptor here comes from a woman aged 60-75 years in good health.

This clonotype was detected once. The chain employs TRBV20-1 and TRBJ2-1, with D possibly TRBD2 on 6 matching bases. Germline lookup yields CDR1 DFQATT and CDR2 SNEGSKA (reference sequence). The CDR3 covers 15 residues. Trimming stripped 3 bases from V and 6 bases from J, with 18 bases between. CDR3 amino acids: CSASRPGTQTNEQFF. The CDR3 nucleotides read TGCAGTGCTAGCCGTCCCGGGACTCAGACCAATGAGCAGTTCTTC.

The table lists this clonotype with many counts. This chain joins TRBV27 and TRBJ1-1; D is unclear. This CDR3 region has 13 residues. Germline V lookup: CDR1 MNHEY, CDR2 SMNVEV (reference sequence). V dropped 1 base and J dropped 1 base, with 4 bases sitting between them. The CDR3 nucleotides read TGTGCCAGCAGTTTATGGGGGAACACTGAAGCTTTCTTT. Translating it yields CASSLWGNTEAFF.

V usage is TRBV28 and J usage is TRBJ2-4, with TRBD2 matching 8 bases. V was pared by 3 bases and J by 1 base, with 20 bases of the junction left unmatched. The germline gives CDR1 MDHEN, CDR2 SYDVKM. The CDR3 runs 21 residues. In DNA, the CDR3 is TGTGCCAGCAGTTTCCGGGCCGGGGGGGTACGAGGGTTGAATGCCAAAAACATTCAGTACTTC. Translated, it gives CASSFRAGGVRGLNAKNIQYF.

The J gene is TRBJ2-2, the V gene TRBV6-5; TRBD1 might be the D (6 bases). The V and J ends lost 6 bases and 3 bases respectively, with 11 bases between them. CDR1 and CDR2 from the germline V gene are MNHEY and SVGAGI. The CDR3 is made up of 14 amino acids. In DNA, the CDR3 is TGTGCCAGCAGCCCTGGACAGTACACCGGGGAGCTGTTTTTT. This sequence encodes CASSPGQYTGELFF.

The chain employs TRBV9 and TRBJ1-2, with 8 bases identical to TRBD1. CDR1 SGDLS and CDR2 YYNGEE come from the germline V gene. V trimming: 3 bases; J trimming: 1 base; junction bases outside the gene matches: 8. There are 16 residues in the CDR3. Written as DNA, the CDR3 is TGTGCCAGCAGCGCGACTGACAGGGGAAATAACTATGGCTACACCTTC. It specifies CASSATDRGNNYGYTF.

The table lists this clonotype with a few counts. The V call is TRBV29-1, the J call TRBJ2-1, with 8 bases fitting TRBD1. The CDR3 is 14 residues long. Trimming took 5 bases from V and 3 from J; bases not matched to a gene: 6. Per germline, CDR1 SQVTM and CDR2 ANQGSEA. The DNA of the CDR3 is TGCAGCGTTCGTTACAGGGGGATCTACAATGAGCAGTTCTTC. It yields the protein CSVRYRGIYNEQFF.

The J gene is TRBJ2-7, the V gene TRBV6-5; D ambiguous. Germline V gene sequence: CDR1 MNHEY, CDR2 SVGAGI. V was cut by 5 bases and J by 3 bases, with 14 bases left in between. This CDR3 contains 14 residues. This chain's CDR3 is CASSDTDVSYEQYF. The CDR3 DNA sequence: TGTGCCAGCAGTGACACTGACGTCAGCTACGAGCAGTACTTC.

V is TRBV6-5 and J is TRBJ2-1, with D perhaps TRBD1 (6 bases). The CDR3 has 15 amino acids. The V gene lost 0 bases and the J gene lost 6 bases, with 12 bases spanning the gap. Germline V lookup: CDR1 MNHEY, CDR2 SVGAGI. In nucleotides, the CDR3 is TGTGCCAGCAGTTACTCCCAGGGGCTTCCCAATGAGCAGTTCTTC. This gives the protein CASSYSQGLPNEQFF.